This T cell receptor beta chain was retrieved from a study of T cells in Graves' hyperthyroidism and ophthalmopathy. There are 17 residues in the CDR3. The V segment lost 2 bases and the J segment 1 base; nucleotides outside the gene matches: 10. The germline V gene encodes CDR1 GTSNPN and CDR2 SVGIG (reference sequence). What was amplified from RNA transcripts were TCR beta CDR3 regions. When the TCR CDR3 underwent first-round RT-PCR, the HTBI primer set was used. Via MiXCR, TCRdb re-called the multiplex PCR reads, giving one row per CDR3 protein. Here the sample spans about 420,000 distinct CDR3 sequences, approximately 13% being singletons. The sample holds many counts of this clonotype.

The chain has TRBV30 and TRBJ2-1, with TRBD2 identical over 8 bases. The clonotype originates from a woman younger than 30 with Graves' hyperthyroidism. Specimen: blood. The CDR3 region is CAWSTGGGDGSYNEQFF. The DNA of the CDR3 is TGTGCCTGGAGTACGGGAGGGGGTGACGGATCCTACAATGAGCAGTTCTTC.